This entry is about one T cell receptor (beta chain). Data came from immunoSEQ multiplex PCR; TCRdb stores just in-frame clones and leaves some out. This table holds 70,000 or so clones, roughly 84% found once. The sample belongs to a study of control samples from healthy donors and cancer patients. V lost 1 base to trimming and J lost 1 base, with 18 bases between them. This CDR3 is 18 amino acids long. Germline V gene sequence: CDR1 SGHRS, CDR2 YFSETQ. The TCR sequence derives from a man between 50 and 59 years old in good health. Sequences were obtained from blood. This chain connects TRBV5-1 to TRBJ1-3; TRBD1 might be the D (6 bases). The CDR3 nucleotides read TGCGCCAGCAGCTTGCGATCTAGGACAGAATTTTCTGGAAACACCATATATTTT. This translates into CASSLRSRTEFSGNTIYF.